These 17 T cell receptor beta chains were sequenced from one sample in a study of tissue T cells after allogeneic stem cell transplantation. Using immunoSEQ multiplex PCR, the repertoire was profiled, and TCRdb retains in-frame clones only, with some absent. The sample lists 5,500 to 7,000 clones; 59% were seen once. The starting material was tissue from the jejunum, obtained at autopsy. The receptor source for this set is a male donor at least 60 years old with lung cancer.

The V and J genes are TRBV19 and TRBJ1-4; D not resolved. Trimming shortened V by 4 bases and J by 0 bases, and 6 bases separated the two germline ends. CDR1 is LNHDA and CDR2 is SQIVND in the germline V gene (reference sequence). The CDR3 runs to 14 residues. CDR3 protein: CASSTLATNEKLFF. CDR3 DNA sequence: TGTGCCAGTAGTACCCTAGCAACTAATGAAAAACTGTTTTTT.

This chain connects TRBV30 to TRBJ1-2, with D uncertain. This CDR3 is built from 10 residues. Trimming stripped 6 bases from V and 8 bases from J, with 10 bases between. The V gene's germline CDR1 is GTSNPN and CDR2 SVGIG (reference sequence). The DNA for the CDR3 is TGTGCCTGCAAATTTCTCGGCTACACCTTC. It is translated as CACKFLGYTF.

The chain combines TRBV30 with TRBJ1-1; TRBD1 matches 9 bases. Germline CDR1 GTSNPN, CDR2 SVGIG (reference sequence). J lost 4 bases, V lost 3 bases, and 3 bases had no gene match. The length of the CDR3 is 13 residues. In DNA form, the CDR3 reads TGTGCCTGGAGCCAGACAGGGGGCACTGAAGCTTTCTTT. It specifies CAWSQTGGTEAFF.

CDR3 region: CASRGLTNTEAFF. The DNA for the CDR3 is TGTGCCAGCAGGGGGTTAACGAACACTGAAGCTTTCTTT. The V and J genes are TRBV21-1 and TRBJ1-1. TRBV21-1 is flagged as a pseudogene. This CDR3 is 13 amino acids long.

This clone is medium-sized. The rearrangement links TRBV2 to TRBJ1-4; no definite D call. There are 16 residues in the CDR3. Germline CDR1 reads SNHLY; CDR2 reads FYNNEI. The V gene lost 5 bases and the J gene lost 3 bases, with 16 bases spanning the gap. CDR3 sequence: CASSLLQGAANEKLFF. In DNA form, the CDR3 reads TGTGCCAGCAGTCTCCTACAAGGAGCAGCTAATGAAAAACTGTTTTTT.

The chain employs TRBV14 and TRBJ2-7; D uncertain. Trimming removed 2 bases from V and 0 bases from J, with 8 bases in between. Germline CDR1 reads SGHDN; CDR2 reads FVKESK. This CDR3 is built from 14 residues. The CDR3 loop reads CASSQLQFSYEQYF. The CDR3 DNA sequence: TGTGCCAGCAGCCAATTACAGTTCTCCTACGAGCAGTACTTC. The full variable domain, completed using reference TRBV14 and TRBJ2-7, is EAGVTQFPSHSVIEKGQTVTLRCDPISGHDNLYWYRRVMGKEIKFLLHFVKESKQDESGMPNNRFLAERTGGTYSTLKVQPAELEDSGVYFCASSQLQFSYEQYFGPGTRLTVT.

This clone was picked up one time. This chain links TRBV12-5 with TRBJ2-2; TRBD1 is a possible D gene (6 bases). The CDR3 loop spans 14 amino acids. Germline V gene data show CDR1 as LGHNT and CDR2 as FRNRAP. Deletions cut 4 bases from V and 0 bases from J, with 6 bases between. CDR3 in amino acids: CASGSGANTGELFF. The CDR3 nucleotides are TGTGCTAGTGGTTCAGGGGCGAACACCGGGGAGCTGTTTTTT.

This sequence joins TRBV12-3 or TRBV12-4 and TRBJ2-1; D is uncertain. V lost 4 bases and J 6 bases, leaving 10 bases between the germline ends. The CDR3 has 13 residues. The CDR3 bases are TGTGCCAGCAGTTCCGTCTCCCCCAATGAGCAGTTCTTC. Amino acids: CASSSVSPNEQFF.

V usage is TRBV7-2 and J usage is TRBJ2-1; possible D gene TRBD1, 6 bases. Germline V gives CDR1 SGHTA, CDR2 FQGNSA. V lost 5 bases, J lost 9 bases, and 14 bases lay in between. The CDR3 loop spans 13 amino acids. CDR3 nucleotide sequence: TGTGCCAGCAGCGAACAGGGCTACGCTGAGCAGTTCTTC. Translation: CASSEQGYAEQFF.

The chain recombines TRBV18 with TRBJ1-4; the match to TRBD1 covers 8 bases. J was trimmed by 7 bases and V by 11 bases; bases with no gene match: 9. Germline lookup yields CDR1 KGHSH and CDR2 LQKENI. The CDR3 length is 13 residues. The CDR3, as DNA: TGTGCCGCTACCGGGACAGGATTTGAAAAACTGTTTTTT. It encodes CAATGTGFEKLFF.

This rearrangement joins TRBV7-2 to TRBJ1-1, with unresolved D. CDR3 length equals 14 residues. Germline assignment: CDR1 SGHTA and CDR2 FQGNSA. The germline V and J ends were trimmed by 2 bases and 1 base, with 8 bases remaining between them. The CDR3 region is CASSLQISNTEAFF. Here the CDR3 DNA reads TGTGCCAGCAGCTTACAGATCTCGAACACTGAAGCTTTCTTT.

This clone was recorded a few times. The V gene is TRBV18, the J gene TRBJ2-5, with 10 bases that match TRBD2. The ends lost 3 bases at V and 9 bases at J; junction bases unmatched: 13. The CDR3 contains 16 residues. Germline CDR1 and CDR2: KGHSH and LQKENI. CDR3 residues: CASSPEVAGGSGAQYF. In nucleotides, the CDR3 is TGTGCCAGCTCACCGGAGGTAGCGGGAGGCTCGGGGGCCCAGTACTTC.

CDR3 bases: TGTGCCAGCAGTGACGTTAGCGGGAGTGGTGTTGGAGAGCAGTTCTTC. As protein: CASSDVSGSGVGEQFF. The V gene is TRBV6-1, the J gene TRBJ2-1; TRBD2 matches 9 bases. The CDR3 has 16 residues. After removal of 3 bases from V and 10 bases from J, the junction contained 13 bases not matched to a gene. CDR1 is MNHNS, CDR2 SASEGT, per germline.

The rearrangement joins TRBV10-3 to TRBJ1-5; tentatively, D is TRBD1 (5 bases). Trimming removed 3 bases from V and 1 base from J, with 13 bases in between. Germline CDR1 reads ENHRY; CDR2 reads SYGVKD. CDR3 length: 16 amino acids. The CDR3 nucleotides read TGTGCCATCAGTGATATTGGGGCTTCCAGCAATCAGCCCCAGCATTTT. Residues: CAISDIGASSNQPQHF.

The chain has TRBV29-1 and TRBJ1-3; 8 bases are shared with TRBD1. The V segment lost 2 bases and the J segment 6 bases; nucleotides outside the gene matches: 3. This CDR3 is 13 amino acids long. Germline V gene sequence: CDR1 SQVTM, CDR2 ANQGSEA. In DNA form, the CDR3 reads TGCAGCGTTGAAAGGCAGGGGGCAAACACCATATATTTT. Encoded protein: CSVERQGANTIYF.

This clone was counted between two and nine times. The chain carries TRBV13 and TRBJ1-4; D perhaps matches TRBD1 (5 bases). Trimming stripped 8 bases from V and 5 bases from J, with 15 bases between. Germline-derived CDR1 and CDR2 are PRHDT and FYEKMQ (reference sequence). The length of the CDR3 is 14 residues. The CDR3 nucleotides read TGTGCCAGCGGGAGGGGCCATCTAAATGAAAAACTGTTTTTT. Amino acids: CASGRGHLNEKLFF.

In nucleotides, the CDR3 is TGTGCCAGCAGCTTAGGGGTTAGGGGACCAGAGACCCAGTACTTC. Translated, it gives CASSLGVRGPETQYF. The gene calls are TRBV7-9 and TRBJ2-5; D is perhaps TRBD1 or TRBD2 (5 bases each). The ends were cut back, 1 base at V and 4 bases at J, with 13 bases in the middle. This CDR3 is built from 15 residues. Germline V lookup: CDR1 SEHNR, CDR2 FQNEAQ (reference sequence).